The 27 T cell receptor beta chains below come from one sample, sequenced in a study of shared clonotypes between healthy human individuals. Produced via immunoSEQ multiplex PCR; TCRdb's table is partial and in-frame only. The data contain 100,000 to 120,000 clones, over 65% of them singletons. Sequencing was done on a sample of memory CD8+ T cells sorted from blood. Subset: CD45RO+ cells pooled with CCR7-negative TemRA cells. These receptors all stem from a woman aged 30 to 39 in good health.

This clone was found a few times. The chain carries TRBV30 and TRBJ1-5; D uncertain. The CDR3 is 14 amino acids. Germline V gene lookup returns CDR1 GTSNPN and CDR2 SVGIG (reference sequence). V was clipped by 4 bases and J by 6 bases, with 16 bases between them. This CDR3 is CAWTSGQVSQPQHF. CDR3 bases: TGTGCCTGGACTAGCGGCCAAGTCAGTCAGCCCCAGCATTTT.

The chain combines TRBV5-4 with TRBJ2-7; 11 bases are a match to TRBD2. The V gene's germline CDR1 is SGHNT and CDR2 YYREEE (reference sequence). The length of the CDR3 is 15 residues. J gave up 4 bases and V 2 bases, and 5 bases lay outside the gene matches. Here the CDR3 reads CASSFSGRAVYEQYF. The CDR3 DNA reads TGTGCCAGCAGCTTTAGCGGGAGGGCCGTTTACGAGCAGTACTTC.

This chain links TRBV7-8 with TRBJ2-5; 8 bases are shared with TRBD1. The DNA end is a closer match to TRBJ2-7, so the J assignment may be wrong. The CDR3 covers 15 residues. Germline V gives CDR1 SGHVS, CDR2 FQNEAQ. CDR3 in amino acids: CASSASTGDPYEQYF. CDR3 coding DNA: TGTGCCAGCAGCGCCTCGACAGGGGACCCCTACGAGCAGTACTTC.

This chain joins TRBV7-9 and TRBJ2-7; the match to TRBD2 covers 15 bases. CDR3 length equals 14 residues. With 5 bases clipped from V and 7 bases from J, the junction kept 3 bases outside the gene matches. Germline lookup yields CDR1 SEHNR and CDR2 FQNEAQ (reference sequence). DNA of the CDR3: TGTGCCAGCAGCCAAGGACTAGCGGGAGGGGAGCAGTACTTC. Its protein is CASSQGLAGGEQYF.

The CDR3 DNA sequence: TGTGCCTGGAGTGTATCGGGGGATTCACCCCTCCACTTT. This translates into CAWSVSGDSPLHF. The gene calls are TRBV30 and TRBJ1-6; possibly TRBD1 for D (5 bases). V shed 0 bases and J shed 8 bases, with 8 bases lying between them. Germline-derived CDR1 and CDR2 are GTSNPN and SVGIG (reference sequence). The CDR3 is made up of 13 amino acids.

Here the CDR3 reads CASSLNRVSNQPQHF. Written as DNA, the CDR3 is TGTGCCAGCAGCTTAAACAGGGTAAGCAATCAGCCCCAGCATTTT. This chain uses TRBV13 with TRBJ1-5; D may be TRBD1 (6 bases). Trimming left V 2 bases short and J 1 base short, with 9 bases between. In germline, CDR1 is PRHDT, CDR2 FYEKMQ (reference sequence). This CDR3 spans 15 amino acids.

The rearrangement joins TRBV28 to TRBJ2-3; D could derive from TRBD1 or TRBD2 (5 bases each). Per the germline V gene, CDR1 is MDHEN and CDR2 is SYDVKM. Between the trimmed V and J ends, which lost 6 bases and 2 bases, there was a span of 18 bases. The CDR3 totals 16 residues. The CDR3 nucleotides are TGTGCCAGCAGCCATGACAGAGGACTCCTCACAGATACGCAGTATTTT. Encoded protein: CASSHDRGLLTDTQYF.

Here the CDR3 DNA reads TGTGCCACCAGCAGAGATTATGCACAGCAGGGCCTCTATGGCTACACCTTC. It specifies CATSRDYAQQGLYGYTF. The V call is TRBV15, the J call TRBJ1-2; tentative D call: TRBD1 (5 bases). The CDR3 has 17 amino acids. Germline-derived CDR1 and CDR2 are LNHNV and YYDKDF (reference sequence). V shed 0 bases and J shed 4 bases, with 18 bases lying between them.

V and J are TRBV10-3 and TRBJ2-7, with 9 bases fitting TRBD2. This CDR3 comprises 18 residues. Germline values: CDR1 ENHRY, CDR2 SYGVKD. After removal of 0 bases from V and 4 bases from J, the junction contained 13 bases not matched to a gene. CDR3 amino acids: CAISESLGFLAGWYEQYF. Here the CDR3 DNA reads TGTGCCATCAGTGAGTCGCTCGGTTTCCTAGCGGGATGGTACGAGCAGTACTTC.

The gene calls are TRBV11-2 and TRBJ1-2; 8 positions agree with TRBD1. Germline CDR1 reads SGHAT; CDR2 reads FQNNGV. This CDR3 spans 15 amino acids. J was trimmed by 3 bases and V by 1 base; bases with no gene match: 4. The DNA for the CDR3 is TGTGCCAGCAGCTTAGCCCAGGGGGCGGACTATGGCTACACCTTC. This encodes CASSLAQGADYGYTF. The whole variable domain, remainder taken from reference TRBV11-2 and TRBJ1-2, is EAGVAQSPRYKIIEKRQSVAFWCNPISGHATLYWYQQILGQGPKLLIQFQNNGVVDDSQLPKDRFSAERLKGVDSTLKIQPAKLEDSAVYLCASSLAQGADYGYTFGSGTRLTVV.

J is TRBJ2-3 and V is TRBV7-9, with D perhaps matching TRBD2 (6 bases). Trimming cost V 5 bases and J 0 bases, with 12 bases left between them. The CDR3 runs 15 residues. Germline V CDR1 and CDR2: SEHNR, FQNEAQ (reference sequence). The CDR3 sequence is CASSAPGVSTDTQYF. The CDR3 DNA reads TGTGCCAGCAGCGCACCGGGAGTAAGCACAGATACGCAGTATTTT.

This clone was seen ten or more times. The chain combines TRBV6-4 with TRBJ2-1; D is undetermined. The CDR3 consists of 13 residues. The germline V and J ends were trimmed by 3 bases and 3 bases, with 6 bases remaining between them. Per germline, CDR1 MRHNA and CDR2 SNTAGT. The CDR3: CASSESDYNEQFF. DNA of the CDR3: TGTGCCAGCAGTGAATCGGACTACAATGAGCAGTTCTTC.

The chain links TRBV11-2 to TRBJ1-4; D gene ambiguous. The CDR3 length is 17 residues. V gave up 5 bases and J gave up 0 bases, with 16 bases separating them. CDR1 is SGHAT and CDR2 is FQNNGV in the germline V gene. In DNA, the CDR3 is TGTGCCAGCAGCCCACGTCGCGGTGGACCAACTAATGAAAAACTGTTTTTT. It is translated as CASSPRRGGPTNEKLFF.

This clone was seen a handful of times. The chain carries TRBV30 and TRBJ1-2, with a weak D call TRBD1 (6 bases). CDR3 length: 11 amino acids. CDR1 and CDR2 from the germline V gene are GTSNPN and SVGIG (reference sequence). The chain's CDR3 is CATVQGDGYTF. As DNA, the CDR3 is TGTGCGACAGTACAGGGAGATGGCTACACCTTC.

The genes are TRBV28 and TRBJ2-7; 8 bases align to TRBD2. V trimming: 5 bases; J trimming: 0 bases; junction bases outside the gene matches: 12. The CDR3 spans 17 residues. Germline V gene lookup returns CDR1 MDHEN and CDR2 SYDVKM. The CDR3 protein is CASSKPAGEYTSYEQYF. The CDR3 bases are TGTGCCAGCAGTAAACCAGCGGGAGAATACACCTCCTACGAGCAGTACTTC.

The rearrangement uses TRBV27 and TRBJ2-4; tentatively, D is TRBD2 (6 bases). The V and J ends lost 4 bases and 7 bases respectively, with 14 bases between them. Germline V CDR1 and CDR2: MNHEY, SMNVEV (reference sequence). The CDR3 consists of 14 residues. In DNA, the CDR3 is TGTGCCAGCAGTTCCGACCTACTAGCTAACATTCAGTACTTC. It translates to CASSSDLLANIQYF.

The chain has TRBV19 and TRBJ1-5, with unresolved D. The CDR3 extends over 20 amino acids. With 0 bases removed from V and 1 base from J, the gap between germline ends came to 22 bases. Germline-derived CDR1 and CDR2 are LNHDA and SQIVND (reference sequence). In DNA, the CDR3 is TGTGCCAGTAGTATAGATCCTTTCCGGGTAGGGAGTTACAGCAATCAGCCCCAGCATTTT. Its translation is CASSIDPFRVGSYSNQPQHF. Variable domain in full (rest from reference TRBV19 and TRBJ1-5): DGGITQSPKYLFRKEGQNVTLSCEQNLNHDAMYWYRQDPGQGLRLIYYSQIVNDFQKGDIAEGYSVSREKKESFPLTVTSAQKNPTAFYLCASSIDPFRVGSYSNQPQHFGDGTRLSIL.

This clone showed up just once. The chain carries TRBV27 and TRBJ2-2; unclear D gene. The CDR3 has 12 residues. The germline gives CDR1 MNHEY, CDR2 SMNVEV (reference sequence). Trimming cost V 4 bases and J 2 bases, with 2 bases left between them. The DNA of the CDR3 is TGTGCCAGCAGTTATAACACCGGGGAGCTGTTTTTT. As protein: CASSYNTGELFF.

The rearrangement uses TRBV11-2 and TRBJ2-1; D might be TRBD2 (5 bases). This CDR3 region has 17 residues. Germline V gene sequence: CDR1 SGHAT, CDR2 FQNNGV. Between the trimmed V and J ends, which lost 1 base and 0 bases, there was a span of 13 bases. The DNA for the CDR3 is TGTGCCAGCAGCTTAGTCGCGGGTGGAAGCTCCTACAATGAGCAGTTCTTC. Translating gives CASSLVAGGSSYNEQFF.

The chain joins TRBV19 to TRBJ2-7; the match to TRBD2 covers 10 bases. J lost 2 bases, V lost 6 bases, and 13 bases had no gene match. Germline assignment: CDR1 LNHDA and CDR2 SQIVND (reference sequence). The CDR3 is 17 residues long. CDR3 loop: CASSPLGGLAGAYEQYF. CDR3 coding DNA: TGTGCCAGTAGCCCTCTAGGCGGTCTAGCGGGGGCCTACGAGCAGTACTTC.

In the case of this clone: The junction shows a germline mismatch at one end, possibly a read error. The rearrangement joins TRBV16 to TRBJ2-7; D perhaps matches TRBD1 (5 bases). Per the germline V gene, CDR1 is KGHSY and CDR2 is FQNENV. This CDR3 has 15 residues. The CDR3 loop is CASNGHPRASHEQYF. In DNA form, the CDR3 reads TGTGCCAGCAACGGACACCCAAGGGCCTCCCACGAGCAGTACTTC.

This clone has a single count. The chain employs TRBV27 and TRBJ1-3, with 9 bases matching TRBD1. Looked up from germline, CDR1 is MNHEY and CDR2 is SMNVEV (reference sequence). V trimming: 3 bases; J trimming: 8 bases; junction bases outside the gene matches: 8. This CDR3 contains 15 residues. Here the CDR3 DNA reads TGTGCCAGCAGTTTCCGACAGGGGGGCTGGTACACCATATATTTT. Translated: CASSFRQGGWYTIYF.

The J gene is TRBJ2-3, the V gene TRBV25-1; D may be TRBD2 (6 bases). The V end lost 6 bases, the J end lost 6 bases, and 10 bases lay between the germline ends. Germline CDR1 MGHDK, CDR2 SYGVNS. This CDR3 region has 12 residues. The CDR3 region is CASRAGRDTQYF. The CDR3 bases are TGTGCCAGCAGAGCTGGGAGGGATACGCAGTATTTT.

This clone appeared a single time. This chain joins TRBV19 and TRBJ2-3, with 7 nucleotides matching TRBD2. The CDR3 consists of 16 residues. V gave up 5 bases and J gave up 5 bases; unmatched junction bases: 13. Germline loops: CDR1 LNHDA, CDR2 SQIVND (reference sequence). The CDR3 DNA sequence: TGTGCCAGTAGTGTATCTAGGAGGGAGGGCCGAGATACGCAGTATTTT. Translation gives CASSVSRREGRDTQYF.

The table lists this clone with a few counts. The genes are TRBV2 and TRBJ2-1, with D unclear. CDR1 is SNHLY, CDR2 FYNNEI, per germline. This CDR3 has 10 amino acids. V was shortened by 7 bases and J by 10 bases, with 8 bases between the two germline ends. CDR3 DNA: TGTGCCAGCACTCAGGCCGAGCAGTTCTTC. Amino acid sequence: CASTQAEQFF.

This clone was seen a handful of times. The chain links TRBV4-1 to TRBJ2-6; 8 bases map to TRBD1. The length of the CDR3 is 18 residues. The junction had 8 bases not matched to a gene; V was cut back by 4 bases and J by 0 bases. Germline assignment: CDR1 MGHRA and CDR2 YSYEKL. CDR3 protein: CASSLLDRVFSGANVLTF. DNA of the CDR3: TGCGCCAGCAGCCTGCTGGACAGGGTCTTCTCTGGGGCCAACGTCCTGACTTTC.

The gene calls are TRBV25-1 and TRBJ1-5; maybe TRBD1 (6 bases). The ends were cut back, 3 bases at V and 7 bases at J, with 16 bases in the middle. Germline lookup yields CDR1 MGHDK and CDR2 SYGVNS. This CDR3 is built from 15 residues. The CDR3 coding sequence is TGTGCCAGCAGTGAGAGTCAGGGGCGCGGCCAGCCCCAGCATTTT. This sequence encodes CASSESQGRGQPQHF. The variable domain in full, completed from reference TRBV25-1 and TRBJ1-5, reads EADIYQTPRYLVIGTGKKITLECSQTMGHDKMYWYQQDPGMELHLIHYSYGVNSTEKGDLSSESTVSRIRTEHFPLTLESARPSHTSQYLCASSESQGRGQPQHFGDGTRLSIL.